This is a list of T cell receptor beta chains from one sample in a study of prognosis after radiotherapy for stage I lung cancer. From the multiplex PCR reads, TCRdb called clonotypes with MiXCR, one entry per CDR3 protein. The sample shows roughly 26,000 distinct CDR3 sequences, 30% of them seen only once. The specimen comprised PBMCs, sampled before or after stereotactic body radiation therapy (not recorded which). These receptors were obtained from a donor aged 50 or older with non-small cell lung cancer. Both conserved end residues are part of each CDR3. Fields, in order: clone size, J gene, D gene, V gene, CDR3 DNA, CDR3 protein. D genes are given only for firm matches. The listing skips clone size in some rows; elsewhere it reads once, few, many or a size class.

clone size: many; J gene: TRBJ2-1; D gene: .; V gene: TRBV2; CDR3 DNA: TGTGCCAGCAGTGGTATAGTGCCATCCTACAATGAGCAGTTCTTC; CDR3 protein: CASSGIVPSYNEQFF
clone size: many; J gene: TRBJ2-7; D gene: .; V gene: TRBV27; CDR3 DNA: TGTGCCAGCAGTTTCAGGGGGGGCCCCTACGAGCAGTACTTC; CDR3 protein: CASSFRGGPYEQYF
clone size: few; J gene: TRBJ1-6; D gene: .; V gene: TRBV2; CDR3 DNA: TGTGCCAGCAGTGAAAAGGGTTGGTCCAATTCACCCCTCCACTTT; CDR3 protein: CASSEKGWSNSPLHF
clone size: many; J gene: TRBJ2-2; D gene: .; V gene: TRBV20-1; CDR3 DNA: TGCAGTGCTAGAATTAGCGAGAACACCGGGGAGCTGTTTTTT; CDR3 protein: CSARISENTGELFF
clone size: many; J gene: TRBJ2-5; D gene: .; V gene: TRBV6-1; CDR3 DNA: TGTGCCAGCGAGTGGTCAGGGGAAGAGACCCAGTACTTC; CDR3 protein: CASEWSGEETQYF
clone size: many; J gene: TRBJ2-7; D gene: TRBD2; V gene: TRBV7-2; CDR3 DNA: TGTGCCAGCAGCCGAGAAGTGACTAGCGGGAGCCACGAGCAGTACTTC; CDR3 protein: CASSREVTSGSHEQYF
clone size: many; J gene: TRBJ2-3; D gene: .; V gene: TRBV5-6; CDR3 DNA: TGTGCCAGCAACCGCCTTAGTAGCGCTAGCACAGATACGCAGTATTTT; CDR3 protein: CASNRLSSASTDTQYF
clone size: many; J gene: TRBJ1-5; D gene: .; V gene: TRBV6-4; CDR3 DNA: TGTGCCAGCAGTTATAGGACAGCCACTTCTTTATCTCAGCCCCAGCATTTT; CDR3 protein: CASSYRTATSLSQPQHF
clone size: many; J gene: TRBJ1-6; D gene: .; V gene: TRBV11-2; CDR3 DNA: TGTGCCAGCAGCAGGGACTATAATTCACCCCTCCACTTT; CDR3 protein: CASSRDYNSPLHF
clone size: many; J gene: TRBJ2-3; D gene: TRBD2; V gene: TRBV6-2/TRBV6-3; CDR3 DNA: TGTGCCAGCAGTGAAGGACTAGCGGGGGCAGATACGCAGTATTTT; CDR3 protein: CASSEGLAGADTQYF
clone size: many; J gene: TRBJ2-2; D gene: TRBD1; V gene: TRBV19; CDR3 DNA: TGTGCCAGTAGTAGTGGACAGGGGGGGCCCGGGGAGCTGTTTTTT; CDR3 protein: CASSSGQGGPGELFF
clone size: many; J gene: TRBJ2-5; D gene: .; V gene: TRBV30; CDR3 DNA: TGTGCCTGTCTCAGTGAGGAGACCCAGTACTTC; CDR3 protein: CACLSEETQYF
clone size: many; J gene: TRBJ2-7; D gene: TRBD2; V gene: TRBV9; CDR3 DNA: TGTGCCAGCAGCGTGGGCGGGAGTACCCCCCTCGAGCAGTACTTC; CDR3 protein: CASSVGGSTPLEQYF
clone size: .; J gene: TRBJ1-5; D gene: .; V gene: TRBV20-1; CDR3 DNA: TGCAGTGCTAGAGAAACAGGTTCCGAACAGCCCCAGCATTTT; CDR3 protein: CSARETGSEQPQHF
clone size: many; J gene: TRBJ2-3; D gene: TRBD2; V gene: TRBV29-1; CDR3 DNA: TGCAGCGTCGCAGCGGGAGATTCTTCAGATACGCAGTATTTT; CDR3 protein: CSVAAGDSSDTQYF
clone size: medium-sized; J gene: TRBJ1-2; D gene: TRBD1; V gene: TRBV5-1; CDR3 DNA: TGCGCCAGCAGCATGACAACTGACAGGGCGAAGGGCTATGGCTACACCTTC; CDR3 protein: CASSMTTDRAKGYGYTF
clone size: few; J gene: TRBJ2-1; D gene: .; V gene: TRBV20-1; CDR3 DNA: TGCAGTGCTAGAGATCCGGCGTACAATGAGCAGTTCTTC; CDR3 protein: CSARDPAYNEQFF
clone size: many; J gene: TRBJ1-3; D gene: TRBD1; V gene: TRBV6-1; CDR3 DNA: TGTGCCAGCAGTAGAGGGACAGGCAACTCTGGAAACACCATATATTTT; CDR3 protein: CASSRGTGNSGNTIYF
clone size: many; J gene: TRBJ1-2; D gene: TRBD1; V gene: TRBV4-1; CDR3 DNA: TGCGCCAGCAGCTCGGGACAGCTGAACTATGGCTACACCTTC; CDR3 protein: CASSSGQLNYGYTF
clone size: many; J gene: TRBJ2-7; D gene: .; V gene: TRBV28; CDR3 DNA: TGTGCCAGCAGCCACGGACGGTACTCCTACGAGCAGTACTTC; CDR3 protein: CASSHGRYSYEQYF
clone size: .; J gene: TRBJ2-1; D gene: TRBD2; V gene: TRBV6-4; CDR3 DNA: TGTGCCAGCAGTTATGGGAAGGGGTGGGGACTAGCGGATTACAATGAGCAGTTCTTC; CDR3 protein: CASSYGKGWGLADYNEQFF
clone size: many; J gene: TRBJ1-5; D gene: .; V gene: TRBV4-2; CDR3 DNA: TGTGCCAGCAGCCAAGATCCGGCAGTTTCGAATCAGCCCCAGCATTTT; CDR3 protein: CASSQDPAVSNQPQHF
clone size: once; J gene: TRBJ1-2; D gene: .; V gene: TRBV29-1; CDR3 DNA: TGCAGCGTATCGACAGACTATGGCTACACCTTC; CDR3 protein: CSVSTDYGYTF
clone size: many; J gene: TRBJ2-2; D gene: .; V gene: TRBV19; CDR3 DNA: TGTGCCAGTAGTATGGGCAGGGTTTGGTTTTTT; CDR3 protein: CASSMGRVWFF
clone size: many; J gene: TRBJ1-1; D gene: TRBD1; V gene: TRBV5-8; CDR3 DNA: TGTGCCAGCAGGCCCCCACAGGGGTCGAACACTGAAGCTTTCTTT; CDR3 protein: CASRPPQGSNTEAFF
clone size: many; J gene: TRBJ1-5; D gene: .; V gene: TRBV27; CDR3 DNA: TGTGCCAGCACCCCCCTAGACGGTCTCTTAAGCAATCAGCCCCAGCATTTT; CDR3 protein: CASTPLDGLLSNQPQHF
clone size: .; J gene: TRBJ1-1; D gene: .; V gene: TRBV5-1; CDR3 DNA: TGCGCCAGCAGCTTAGGGGGAGTGAACACTGAAGCTTTCTTT; CDR3 protein: CASSLGGVNTEAFF
clone size: many; J gene: TRBJ1-3; D gene: .; V gene: TRBV11-2; CDR3 DNA: TGTGCCAGCAGCTCCGGATCCAGGGGCCGGGACTCTGGAAACACCATATATTTT; CDR3 protein: CASSSGSRGRDSGNTIYF